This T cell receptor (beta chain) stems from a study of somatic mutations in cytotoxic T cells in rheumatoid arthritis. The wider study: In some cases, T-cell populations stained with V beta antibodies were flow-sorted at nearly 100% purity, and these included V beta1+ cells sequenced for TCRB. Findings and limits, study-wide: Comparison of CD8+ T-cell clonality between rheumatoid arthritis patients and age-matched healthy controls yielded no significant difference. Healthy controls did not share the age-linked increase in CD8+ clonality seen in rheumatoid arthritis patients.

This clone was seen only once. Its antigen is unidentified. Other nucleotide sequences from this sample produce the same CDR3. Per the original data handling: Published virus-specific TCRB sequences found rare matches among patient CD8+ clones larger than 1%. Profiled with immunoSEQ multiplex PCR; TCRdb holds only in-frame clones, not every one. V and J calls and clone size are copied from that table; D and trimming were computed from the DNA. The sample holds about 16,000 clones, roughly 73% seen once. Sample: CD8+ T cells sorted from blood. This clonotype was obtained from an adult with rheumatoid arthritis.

CDR3 nucleotides: TGCAGCGTTGAAGAGGGACTAGGTTACAATGAGCAGTTCTTC. Protein product: CSVEEGLGYNEQFF. The genes are TRBV29-1 and TRBJ2-1; 8 bases align to TRBD2. From germline, CDR1 is SQVTM and CDR2 ANQGSEA. V was clipped by 0 bases and J by 4 bases; unmatched bases: 2. The CDR3 length is 14 residues.